The rows below give T cell receptor beta chains drawn from one sample of a study of CD8 T cells in Susac syndrome. Each CDR3 protein is one row after TCRdb ran MiXCR on the immunoSEQ multiplex PCR reads. Of some 170,000 distinct CDR3 sequences in the sample, approximately 94% were seen once. The sequenced material came from CD4+ T cells from PBMCs. These receptors were collected from a human donor with multiple sclerosis. Each CDR3 is given with its conserved first and last residue. A D gene is named only where the DNA matches it firmly. A clone size is listed for some rows: how often the clone was seen (once, few, many), or a class if it is expanded.

>NA|TRBJ2-1|NA|TRBV9
CASSVGGRGMGNEQFF
TGTGCCAGCAGCGTAGGAGGCAGGGGTATGGGTAATGAGCAGTTCTTC
>NA|TRBJ2-7|NA|TRBV20-1
CSAKPLYEQYF
TGCAGTGCGAAGCCTCTCTACGAGCAGTACTTC
>NA|TRBJ2-2|NA|TRBV19
CASTRTSNTGELFF
TGTGCCAGTACCCGGACCTCGAACACCGGGGAGCTGTTTTTT
>NA|TRBJ2-4|NA|TRBV7-2
CASSLTSSSEGKNIQYF
TGTGCCAGCAGCTTAACCTCCTCGAGCGAGGGCAAAAACATTCAGTACTTC
>NA|TRBJ1-2|NA|TRBV2
CASSEAGWGYGYTF
TGTGCCAGCAGTGAAGCTGGATGGGGCTATGGCTACACCTTC
>NA|TRBJ2-1|NA|TRBV5-4
CASSARTPASEEQFF
TGTGCCAGCAGCGCCAGGACCCCTGCCTCCGAGGAGCAGTTCTTC
>NA|TRBJ2-2|NA|TRBV6-5
CASSFTGVTGELFF
TGTGCCAGCAGTTTCACCGGGGTTACCGGGGAGCTGTTTTTT
>NA|TRBJ1-1|NA|TRBV5-1
CASSLQTDLNTEAFF
TGCGCCAGCAGCTTACAGACAGACCTGAACACTGAAGCTTTCTTT
>NA|TRBJ1-5|NA|TRBV2
CASSDKVSDQPQHF
TGTGCCAGCAGTGATAAGGTTTCCGATCAGCCCCAGCATTTT
>NA|TRBJ1-3|NA|TRBV3-1
CASSQDRGTWENTIYF
TGTGCCAGCAGCCAAGATCGGGGGACCTGGGAAAACACCATATATTTT
>NA|TRBJ1-3|NA|TRBV4-3
CASSPTFFSGNTIYF
TGCGCCAGCAGCCCCACGTTCTTCTCTGGAAACACCATATATTTT
>NA|TRBJ1-2|NA|TRBV28
CASRTADYGYTF
TGTGCCAGCAGGACAGCCGACTATGGCTACACCTTC
>NA|TRBJ2-6|NA|TRBV3-1
CASSQVGGGANVLTF
TGTGCCAGCAGCCAAGTCGGGGGCGGGGCCAACGTCCTGACTTTC
>NA|TRBJ1-5|NA|TRBV29-1
CSVVEGRDQPQHF
TGCAGCGTTGTTGAGGGGAGGGATCAGCCCCAGCATTTT
>NA|TRBJ2-5|NA|TRBV15
CATSTQRTQYF
TGTGCCACCAGCACCCAACGGACCCAGTACTTC
>NA|TRBJ1-1|NA|TRBV6-5
CASSLDRQNTEAFF
TGTGCCAGCAGCTTGGACAGACAGAACACTGAAGCTTTCTTT
>NA|TRBJ2-1|NA|TRBV6-4
CASSDSLKGDEQFF
TGTGCCAGCAGTGACTCGCTAAAAGGAGATGAGCAGTTCTTC
>NA|TRBJ1-3|NA|TRBV21-1
CASSARTVGGNTIYF
TGTGCCAGCAGCGCACGGACAGTCGGTGGAAACACCATATATTTT
>NA|TRBJ2-2|NA|TRBV3-1
CASSQGLVGTGELFF
TGTGCCAGCAGCCAAGGACTAGTCGGCACCGGGGAGCTGTTTTTT
>NA|TRBJ2-1|TRBD2|TRBV6-5
CASSLLAGRPGYNEQFF
TGTGCCAGCAGCTTACTAGCCGGGAGGCCGGGCTACAATGAGCAGTTCTTC
>NA|TRBJ2-7|TRBD2|TRBV19
CASREREGREQYF
TGTGCCAGCCGCGAGCGGGAGGGCCGCGAGCAGTACTTC
>NA|TRBJ2-3|TRBD2|TRBV9
CASSVGVSGRTDTQYF
TGTGCCAGCAGCGTAGGGGTTAGCGGGAGAACAGATACGCAGTATTTT
>NA|TRBJ2-3|NA|TRBV5-1
CASRMGGTSYDTQYF
TGCGCCAGCAGAATGGGAGGGACATCGTACGATACGCAGTATTTT
>NA|TRBJ2-7|NA|TRBV5-1
CASSFWDGVPLNRVEQYF
TGCGCCAGCAGCTTTTGGGACGGAGTCCCTCTTAATCGGGTAGAGCAGTACTTC
>NA|TRBJ2-6|NA|TRBV20-1
CSARELRGSGANVLTF
TGCAGTGCTAGAGAGTTGCGGGGCTCTGGGGCCAACGTCCTGACTTTC
>NA|TRBJ2-5|NA|TRBV19
CASNLDPAGTQYF
TGTGCCAGCAACCTCGACCCGGCGGGGACCCAGTACTTC
>NA|TRBJ2-7|TRBD2|TRBV25-1
CASSPAGAYEQYF
TGTGCCAGCAGTCCGGCGGGGGCCTACGAGCAGTACTTC
>NA|TRBJ1-1|NA|TRBV6-6
CASSVRANTEAFF
TGTGCCAGCAGTGTGAGAGCGAACACTGAAGCTTTCTTT
>NA|TRBJ1-2|TRBD1|TRBV27
CASSLSGTGGPHNYGYTF
TGTGCCAGCAGTTTATCGGGGACAGGGGGTCCCCATAACTATGGCTACACCTTC
>NA|TRBJ2-7|NA|TRBV20-1
CSARPRFPNEQYF
TGCAGTGCTAGACCGCGGTTCCCTAACGAGCAGTACTTC
>NA|TRBJ2-4|NA|TRBV14
CASSQEIGTIQYF
TGTGCCAGCAGCCAAGAAATTGGGACTATTCAGTACTTC
>NA|TRBJ2-3|NA|TRBV6-1
CASSGGGEDTQYF
TGTGCCAGCAGCGGAGGTGGGGAAGATACGCAGTATTTT
>once|TRBJ2-2|TRBD1|TRBV5-1
CASSFPVGQGEDTGELFF
TGCGCCAGCAGCTTTCCCGTAGGACAGGGGGAGGACACCGGGGAGCTGTTTTTT
>NA|TRBJ2-2|TRBD1|TRBV11-3
CASSKTGGSGELFF
TGTGCCAGCAGCAAGACAGGGGGATCCGGGGAGCTGTTTTTT
>NA|TRBJ2-2|NA|TRBV19
CASSIILGELFF
TGTGCCAGTAGTATAATTCTCGGGGAGCTGTTTTTT
>NA|TRBJ2-3|NA|TRBV9
CASSVQGDTQYF
TGTGCCAGCAGCGTACAGGGAGATACGCAGTATTTT
>NA|TRBJ1-5|TRBD1|TRBV2
CASSGQGMGQPQHF
TGTGCCAGCAGTGGACAGGGGATGGGTCAGCCCCAGCATTTT
>NA|TRBJ1-1|NA|TRBV20-1
CSAGGRTRGIAEAFF
TGCAGTGCTGGGGGACGGACGAGGGGCATCGCTGAAGCTTTCTTT
>NA|TRBJ1-2|NA|TRBV30
CAWSGGLGYGYTF
TGTGCCTGGAGTGGCGGCCTGGGCTATGGCTACACCTTC
>NA|TRBJ1-5|NA|TRBV6-1
CASSEQKGRLNQPQHF
TGTGCCAGCAGTGAGCAAAAGGGACGGCTCAATCAGCCCCAGCATTTT
>NA|TRBJ2-7|TRBD2|TRBV28
CASHKGTSGRVSEQYF
TGTGCCAGCCATAAGGGGACTAGCGGGAGGGTAAGCGAGCAGTACTTC
>NA|TRBJ2-5|NA|TRBV29-1
CSVAGQVKGETQYF
TGCAGCGTTGCAGGTCAGGTCAAAGGGGAGACCCAGTACTTC
>NA|TRBJ2-1|NA|TRBV3-1
CASSQRGYNEQFF
TGTGCCAGCAGTCAAAGGGGGTACAATGAGCAGTTCTTC
>NA|TRBJ2-7|NA|TRBV11-2
CASRGYSYEQYF
TGTGCCAGCAGGGGTTACTCCTACGAGCAGTACTTC
>NA|TRBJ2-2|NA|TRBV5-6
CASSRGLPRTGELFF
TGTGCCAGCAGCAGGGGACTCCCACGCACCGGGGAGCTGTTTTTT
>NA|TRBJ1-2|NA|TRBV3-1
CASSQGNGVLGGGYTF
TGTGCCAGCAGCCAAGGAAACGGGGTTCTCGGTGGAGGCTACACCTTC
>NA|TRBJ2-5|NA|TRBV5-4
CASSDSRGRETQYF
TGTGCCAGCAGCGACTCAAGGGGCCGGGAGACCCAGTACTTC
>NA|TRBJ2-6|NA|TRBV20-1
CSATVTGSGANVLTF
TGCAGTGCAACCGTTACAGGGTCTGGGGCCAACGTCCTGACTTTC
>NA|TRBJ2-3|NA|TRBV3-1
CASSQKVSANTDTQYF
TGTGCCAGCAGCCAGAAGGTTTCGGCGAACACAGATACGCAGTATTTT
>NA|TRBJ1-4|TRBD1|TRBV5-1
CASSLGGTGYEKLFF
TGCGCCAGCAGCTTGGGAGGGACAGGGTATGAAAAACTGTTTTTT
>once|TRBJ1-2|TRBD1|TRBV7-9
CASSPEYGTGGYGYTF
TGTGCCAGCAGCCCCGAATACGGGACAGGGGGCTATGGCTACACCTTC
>NA|TRBJ1-4|NA|TRBV4-3
CASSQNSGASNEKLFF
TGCGCCAGCAGCCAAAACTCGGGGGCTTCTAATGAAAAACTGTTTTTT
>NA|TRBJ1-2|NA|TRBV30
CAWSPDNYGYTF
TGTGCCTGGAGTCCAGATAACTATGGCTACACCTTC
>NA|TRBJ2-5|NA|TRBV13
CASSRTTRDHQETQYF
TGTGCCAGCAGCAGAACCACCCGGGACCACCAAGAGACCCAGTACTTC
>NA|TRBJ2-7|NA|TRBV4-2
CASSQGETEQYF
TGTGCCAGCAGCCAAGGGGAGACAGAGCAGTACTTC
>NA|TRBJ2-7|TRBD2|TRBV6-2/TRBV6-3
CASTRRGLAGGEQYF
TGTGCCAGCACCCGCCGGGGCCTAGCGGGAGGCGAGCAGTACTTC
>NA|TRBJ1-2|NA|TRBV20-1
CSARRPYFLIPGGYTF
TGCAGTGCTAGAAGGCCTTACTTTCTGATCCCCGGTGGCTACACCTTC
>NA|TRBJ1-2|NA|TRBV30
CAWRRYLYGYTF
TGTGCCTGGAGGAGATACCTTTATGGCTACACCTTC
>NA|TRBJ1-1|NA|TRBV12-3/TRBV12-4
CASSFPKERNTEAFF
TGTGCCAGCAGTTTCCCTAAAGAGCGGAACACTGAAGCTTTCTTT